Listed below are T cell receptor beta chains from one sample, sequenced in a study of blood T cell repertoires in COVID-19. Profiled with immunoSEQ multiplex PCR; TCRdb holds only in-frame clones, not every one. The sample contains about 74,000 clones, approximately 84% of which appear only once. Sequencing was carried out using peripheral blood. These receptors all come from a man in his sixties or seventies with acute or convalescent COVID-19. Each CDR3 is given with its conserved first and last residue. The D gene is left open where the match is weak. Size values are once, few and many counts, or a class for expanded clones, and some rows have none.

V	size	D	J	DNA	CDR3
TRBV24-1	-	TRBD1	TRBJ2-1	TGTGCCACCAGTGATTCGGGACAGAGACACAATGAGCAGTTCTTC	CATSDSGQRHNEQFF
TRBV9	-	-	TRBJ2-5	TGTGCCAGCAGCCCGGAAACAGGAGCAGGGGAGACCCAGTACTTC	CASSPETGAGETQYF
TRBV7-9	-	-	TRBJ2-3	TGTGCCAGCAGCTACGGGGGTGCCGGCACAGATACGCAGTATTTT	CASSYGGAGTDTQYF
TRBV19	-	TRBD2	TRBJ2-1	TGTGCCAGTAGGTCACGACTAGCGGGCTCCTACAATGAGCAGTTCTTC	CASRSRLAGSYNEQFF
TRBV30	-	-	TRBJ2-1	TGTGCCTGGAGTGTACCCGGTTACAATGAGCAGTTCTTC	CAWSVPGYNEQFF
TRBV24-1	-	TRBD1	TRBJ2-5	TGTGCCACCAGTGAGCCCGGGACAGTACAAGAGACCCAGTACTTC	CATSEPGTVQETQYF
TRBV5-1	few	TRBD1	TRBJ1-2	TGCGCCAGCAGCACAGGGGGCTATGGCTACACCTTC	CASSTGGYGYTF
TRBV10-3	-	TRBD2	TRBJ2-3	TGTGCCATCACCGAAACTAGCGGGACGACAGATACGCAGTATTTT	CAITETSGTTDTQYF
TRBV16	few	-	TRBJ2-4	TGTGCCAGCAGACAGGGAGCCAAAAACATTCAGTACTTC	CASRQGAKNIQYF
TRBV7-2	-	-	TRBJ1-5	TGTGCCAGCAGCCGGACAGTAGGACAGCCCCAGCATTTT	CASSRTVGQPQHF
TRBV2	-	TRBD1	TRBJ1-2	TGTGCCAGCAGTGAACGACAGGGGGATGGCTACACCTTC	CASSERQGDGYTF
TRBV7-2	once	TRBD2	TRBJ2-1	TGTGCCAGCAGCTTAGTAGCGGGGGGCGAGAATGAGCAGTTCTTC	CASSLVAGGENEQFF
TRBV23-1	-	-	TRBJ1-4	TGCGCCAGCAGTCGGTGGGAGGTTGAAAAACTGTTTTTT	CASSRWEVEKLFF
TRBV28	-	-	TRBJ1-1	TGTGCCAGCAGTTTACCAGGGGCCAACACTGAAGCTTTCTTT	CASSLPGANTEAFF
TRBV19	-	-	TRBJ2-7	TGTGCCAGTAGTATCTTCCTCGGCGGATTCTACGAGCAGTACTTC	CASSIFLGGFYEQYF
TRBV3-1/TRBV3-2	few	-	TRBJ2-6	TGTGCCAGCAGTCCGTCTGGGGCCAACGTCCTGACTTTC	CASSPSGANVLTF
TRBV6-1	-	TRBD2	TRBJ2-1	TGTGCCAGCAGTGATGGGGTAGCGGGAGGTAATGAGCAGTTCTTC	CASSDGVAGGNEQFF
TRBV2	-	-	TRBJ2-5	TGTGCCAGCAGTGTGCAGGGACTAGAGACCCAGTACTTC	CASSVQGLETQYF
TRBV7-6	-	-	TRBJ1-6	TGTGCCAGCAGCTTAGACGGGAGCTATAATTCACCCCTCCACTTT	CASSLDGSYNSPLHF
TRBV7-2	-	-	TRBJ2-7	TGTGCCGGCAGCTTAGTGCCGGACAAGTCCTACGAGCAGTACTTC	CAGSLVPDKSYEQYF
TRBV5-5	-	-	TRBJ1-1	TGTGCCAGCAGCTTGCAGGGGCTGAGGACTGAAGCTTTCTTT	CASSLQGLRTEAFF
TRBV4-1	-	TRBD1	TRBJ1-1	TGCGCCAGCAGCTCCCACAGGGGGAACACTGAAGCTTTCTTT	CASSSHRGNTEAFF
TRBV14	-	TRBD1	TRBJ1-2	TGTGCCAGCAGCCCCCGACAGGGGATTACGGGCTACACCTTC	CASSPRQGITGYTF
TRBV7-9	-	TRBD2	TRBJ2-7	TGTGCCAGCAGCCGGACTAGCGGCTACGAGCAGTACTTC	CASSRTSGYEQYF
TRBV14	-	TRBD2	TRBJ2-2	TGTGCCAGCAGCCAAGAGAGACTAGCAACCGGGGAGCTGTTTTTT	CASSQERLATGELFF
TRBV10-2	-	TRBD1	TRBJ1-5	TGCGCCAGCAGTTCCATCGGGACAGCTAATCAGCCCCAGCATTTT	CASSSIGTANQPQHF
TRBV14	-	TRBD1	TRBJ2-1	TGTGCCAGCAGCCCCCTCACAGGGGGCTTCAATGAGCAGTTCTTC	CASSPLTGGFNEQFF
TRBV6-1	once	-	TRBJ2-3	TGTGCCAGCAGTGACAGGGGGGCCGAGGACACAGATACGCAGTATTTT	CASSDRGAEDTDTQYF
TRBV5-1	-	-	TRBJ2-1	TGCGCCAGCAGCTTGGACGGGGGAGGCGGGCAGTTCTTC	CASSLDGGGGQFF
TRBV3-1/TRBV3-2	-	-	TRBJ2-3	TGTGCCAGCAGCCCGCAGGGAATAATAAAGGGAGATACGCAGTATTTT	CASSPQGIIKGDTQYF
TRBV28	-	-	TRBJ1-1	TGTGCCAGCACCCGAACCCAGGCCTCGAGAGCTTTCTTT	CASTRTQASRAFF
TRBV6-6	-	-	TRBJ1-5	TGTGCCAGCAGTTACCCGGGGGGTAGCAATCAGCCCCAGCATTTT	CASSYPGGSNQPQHF
TRBV12-3/TRBV12-4	-	-	TRBJ2-4	TGTGCCAGCAGACGGGACAATCGAGACATTCAGTACTTC	CASRRDNRDIQYF
TRBV6-1	once	-	TRBJ1-3	TGTGCCAGCAGTGAACCCTACGGTCGCCTCTCTGGAAACACCATATATTTT	CASSEPYGRLSGNTIYF
TRBV12-3/TRBV12-4	few	TRBD1	TRBJ1-1	TGTGCCAGCAGTTCTCAGGACAGGGTTGAAGCTTTCTTT	CASSSQDRVEAFF
TRBV11-1	-	TRBD1	TRBJ2-7	TGTGCCAGCAGCACTTGGACAGGGCCCAACTACGAGCAGTACTTC	CASSTWTGPNYEQYF
TRBV7-9	-	TRBD2	TRBJ2-5	TGTGCCAGCAGCTTAGCGGGAGGGCAAGAGACCCAGTACTTC	CASSLAGGQETQYF
TRBV2	-	-	TRBJ1-5	TGTGCCAGCAGTGACCCACTTGAAGGCAATCAGCCCCAGCATTTT	CASSDPLEGNQPQHF
TRBV29-1	-	TRBD1	TRBJ1-2	TGCAGCGTTGAAAGCTCCGTGACAGGGGGTCGAGGCTACACCTTC	CSVESSVTGGRGYTF